The 6 T cell receptor beta chains reported below all come from one sample, sequenced in a study of identical twins. One entry per CDR3 protein results from TCRdb running MiXCR on the 5' RACE reads. The table lists 450,000 or so distinct CDR3 sequences, less than 25% of them singletons. These data are also associated with another study on T cells expressing NK-cell markers.

Sequencing input: CD4+ T cells sorted from blood. All receptors come from a woman between 18 and 29 years old in good health.

This rearrangement joins TRBV20-1 to TRBJ2-3; maybe TRBD2 (6 bases). Germline V gives CDR1 DFQATT, CDR2 SNEGSKA (reference sequence). The CDR3 extends over 15 amino acids. The V end lost 2 bases, the J end lost 6 bases, and 18 bases lay between the germline ends. CDR3 protein: CSARNPGTSHDTQYF. CDR3 DNA sequence: TGCAGTGCTAGAAACCCTGGGACTTCCCACGATACGCAGTATTTT.

This chain uses TRBV20-1 with TRBJ1-1; no clear D. CDR1 and CDR2 from the germline V gene are DFQATT and SNEGSKA (reference sequence). The CDR3 runs 13 residues. V shed 1 base and J shed 4 bases, with 10 bases lying between them. The CDR3 sequence: CSARGGIRTEAFF. The CDR3 bases are TGCAGTGCTAGAGGGGGAATACGCACTGAAGCTTTCTTT.

This clonotype was found a few times. The rearrangement uses TRBV20-1 and TRBJ1-2; no firm D call. Germline assignment: CDR1 DFQATT and CDR2 SNEGSKA (reference sequence). With 3 bases removed from V and 1 base from J, the gap between germline ends came to 6 bases. The CDR3 totals 12 residues. In DNA form, the CDR3 reads TGCAGTGCTAGGGAACATAACTATGGCTACACCTTC. It translates to CSAREHNYGYTF.

This chain uses TRBV6-6 with TRBJ2-7; D may correspond to TRBD1 or TRBD2 (5 bases each). The CDR3 sequence is 12 residues long. The V gene's germline CDR1 is MNHNY and CDR2 SVGAGI (reference sequence). V lost 5 bases, J lost 3 bases, and 8 bases lay in between. CDR3 coding DNA: TGTGCCAGCAGTGGGACGCGCTACGAGCAGTACTTC. It yields the protein CASSGTRYEQYF.

The chain employs TRBV6-1 and TRBJ1-5; D may be TRBD1 (6 bases). CDR1 and CDR2 from the germline V gene are MNHNS and SASEGT. Trimming stripped 6 bases from V and 5 bases from J, with 17 bases between. The CDR3 length is 15 residues. The CDR3: CASRFNRDTDQPQHF. CDR3 DNA: TGTGCCAGCAGATTTAACAGGGACACGGATCAGCCCCAGCATTTT.

V and J are TRBV20-1 and TRBJ1-2; perhaps TRBD1 as D (5 bases). The V gene's germline CDR1 is DFQATT and CDR2 SNEGSKA (reference sequence). The CDR3 covers 15 residues. The V end lost 3 bases, the J end lost 4 bases, and 18 bases lay between the germline ends. CDR3 residues: CSARGVGGPVYGYTF. CDR3 sequence (DNA): TGCAGTGCTAGGGGGGTCGGAGGGCCAGTCTATGGCTACACCTTC.